This TCR beta chain was captured in a study of PD-L1 blockade in urothelial cancer. Study details: Of approximately 30 patients, around 25 were males with bladder-origin urothelial cancer. Each patient had 0 to 3 earlier chemotherapy regimens. Samples came from 3 weeks, at the second dose, and 6 weeks into treatment.

The V gene's germline CDR1 is SGHAT and CDR2 FQNNGV. J was trimmed by 5 bases and V by 5 bases; bases with no gene match: 15. The CDR3 runs 17 residues. Time point reported: pretreatment peripheral blood. Pretreatment and on-treatment blood mononuclear cell samples were taken, totaling between 1 and 8 time points per patient. Here immunoSEQ multiplex PCR was the method, and the copy in TCRdb shows in-frame clones only, minus some. The repertoire holds roughly 50,000 clones, with roughly 85% as singletons. The chain is built from TRBV11-2 and TRBJ2-1, with 7 nucleotides matching TRBD1. Sequences were derived from PBMCs, sampled around atezolizumab (anti-PD-L1) treatment. This clonotype was obtained from a woman in her sixties with urothelial cancer. The CDR3 spells CASSPRVAKGANNEQFF. The CDR3, as DNA: TGTGCCAGCAGCCCACGGGTAGCCAAGGGGGCCAACAATGAGCAGTTCTTC.